This TCR beta chain comes out of a study of early stage breast cancer tumors. Study findings and constraints: Most shared enriched TCRB sequences were commonly generated ones. Tumor and normal breast were distinguished via blood comparison in about 90% of the 16 patients.

A word on this clone: Its antigen is unidentified.

Germline V gives CDR1 MNHEY, CDR2 SVGAGI. The CDR3 contains 13 residues. Trimming shortened V by 10 bases and J by 4 bases, and 13 bases separated the two germline ends. Using immunoSEQ multiplex PCR, the repertoire was profiled, and TCRdb retains in-frame clones only, with some absent. The data show 2,500 to 3,000 clones, around 65% seen once. The TCR sequence derives from a person between 45 and 65 years old with breast cancer. Sequencing was done on a sample of normal breast tissue next to the tumor. J is TRBJ2-2 and V is TRBV6-5; perhaps TRBD1 as D (5 bases). The CDR3 nucleotides are TGTGCCATTTCAGACAGTCGCACCGGGGAGCTGTTTTTT. It encodes CAISDSRTGELFF.